The rows below give T cell receptor beta chains drawn from one sample of a study of blood T cell repertoires in COVID-19. Method: immunoSEQ multiplex PCR; TCRdb's copy keeps in-frame clones and lacks some. The repertoire holds 130,000 to 150,000 clones, with approximately 83% as singletons. Sequenced material: peripheral blood. These receptors were obtained from a woman aged 80 or older with acute or convalescent COVID-19. CDR3s include the opening cysteine and the closing phenylalanine or tryptophan. D genes are given only for firm matches. Clone size is not always given. Where it is, it says once, few, many or a class for expanded clones.

>14|TRBJ2-3|TRBV5-1|NA|NA
TGCGCCAGCAGCCTCGCCTTAGGGGCAGATACGCAGTATTTT
CASSLALGADTQYF
>16|TRBJ2-3|TRBV5-4|NA|TRBD1
TGTGCCAGCAGCTTTTACAGGGGGACTAGCACAGATACGCAGTATTTT
CASSFYRGTSTDTQYF
>13|TRBJ2-7|TRBV10-2|once|NA
TGCGCCAGCAGGGGAGAGGGGGCGGGGGAGCAGTACTTC
CASRGEGAGEQYF
>15|TRBJ2-1|TRBV18|NA|TRBD1
TGTGCCAGCTCAACTTCTACAGGGGTGAACGGTGAGCAGTTCTTC
CASSTSTGVNGEQFF
>15|TRBJ1-4|TRBV15|NA|NA
TGTGCCACCAGCAGAGAGTTCCAGGGAGGGGAAAAACTGTTTTTT
CATSREFQGGEKLFF
>18|TRBJ1-5|TRBV18|NA|TRBD1
TGTGCCAGCTCCCGGGCCCCAAGGACAGGGTCTAGCAATCAGCCCCAGCATTTT
CASSRAPRTGSSNQPQHF
>14|TRBJ1-1|TRBV7-8|NA|NA
TGTGCCAGCAGCTTTGGTTCTATGAACACTGAAGCTTTCTTT
CASSFGSMNTEAFF
>15|TRBJ1-4|TRBV5-1|NA|NA
TGCGCCAGCGGCTTCGGTGCCGGAGAGAGTGAAAAACTGTTTTTT
CASGFGAGESEKLFF
>14|TRBJ1-6|TRBV11-2|NA|TRBD1
TGTGCCAGCAGCAAGGACAGGTTAAATTCACCCCTCCACTTT
CASSKDRLNSPLHF
>14|TRBJ1-1|TRBV7-8|NA|TRBD1
TGTGCAGCCCTGGCAGGGGGGCCGAACACTGAAGCTTTCTTT
CAALAGGPNTEAFF
>13|TRBJ1-6|TRBV27|NA|NA
TGTGCCAGCAGTTTATCGGCAGGAGGACCCCTCCACTTT
CASSLSAGGPLHF
>13|TRBJ1-6|TRBV7-3|once|NA
TGTGCCAGCAGCCCGGACAGAACTTCACCCCTCCACTTT
CASSPDRTSPLHF
>13|TRBJ1-1|TRBV5-1|NA|NA
TGCGCCAGCAGCTCCTCTTATAACACTGAAGCTTTCTTT
CASSSSYNTEAFF
>15|TRBJ2-7|TRBV7-2|NA|TRBD1
TGTGCCAGCAGCTCGGACAGGGGAAGGATCTACGAGCAGTACTTC
CASSSDRGRIYEQYF
>15|TRBJ2-1|TRBV7-7|NA|TRBD1
TGTGCTAGCAGTTCCGGGACAGGGGGTTTCTATGAGCAGTTCTTC
CASSSGTGGFYEQFF
>13|TRBJ1-2|TRBV30|NA|NA
TGTGCCTGGAGGGAGGGGAGGACGGGTGGCTACACCTTC
CAWREGRTGGYTF
>13|TRBJ1-2|TRBV27|NA|NA
TGTGCCAGCAGTTCGACTGGACTGGGGGGCTACACCTTC
CASSSTGLGGYTF
>16|TRBJ2-3|TRBV6-1|NA|TRBD2
TGTGCCAGCAGTGAAATAGCGGGGGGCCCCACAGATACGCAGTATTTT
CASSEIAGGPTDTQYF
>15|TRBJ1-2|TRBV5-1|NA|TRBD1
TGCGCCAGCAGCTTCCATGGGACAGATCGTTATGGCTACACCTTC
CASSFHGTDRYGYTF
>16|TRBJ2-1|TRBV4-1|NA|TRBD1
TGCGCCAGCAGCCGGGACAGGAGCAGCTCCTACAATGAGCAGTTCTTC
CASSRDRSSSYNEQFF
>15|TRBJ2-3|TRBV5-1|NA|NA
TGCGCCAGCAGCATAACAGCCCAAAGCACAGATACGCAGTATTTT
CASSITAQSTDTQYF
>13|TRBJ1-3|TRBV11-2|NA|TRBD1
TGTGCCAGCAGCCGAGACAGGGTCAACACCATATATTTT
CASSRDRVNTIYF
>13|TRBJ1-6|TRBV7-9|NA|NA
TGTGCCAGCAGCGTGGGAGGGGAATCACCCCTCCACTTT
CASSVGGESPLHF
>15|TRBJ2-2|TRBV3-1/TRBV3-2|NA|TRBD2
TGTGCCAGCAGCCTCGGGACTACCCGAGTCGGGGAGCTGTTTTTT
CASSLGTTRVGELFF
>15|TRBJ1-1|TRBV5-1|NA|TRBD1
TGCGCCAGCAGCGCCAATACAGGGGAGAACACTGAAGCTTTCTTT
CASSANTGENTEAFF
>15|TRBJ1-1|TRBV7-2|NA|NA
TGTGCCAGCAGCCCCCAACAGGGAATGGGCACTGAAGCTTTCTTT
CASSPQQGMGTEAFF
>16|TRBJ1-5|TRBV7-2|NA|TRBD1
TGTGCCAGCAGCTTAGCTCCGGGACAGGGGGTTCGGCCCCAGCATTTT
CASSLAPGQGVRPQHF
>18|TRBJ2-1|TRBV5-4|NA|TRBD2
TGTGCCAGCAGCTTGGGTCTAGCGGGGGGGAAGTTTGTCTATGAGCAGTTCTTC
CASSLGLAGGKFVYEQFF
>14|TRBJ1-5|TRBV2|NA|NA
TGTGCCAGCCGGAGGGTAGTTAGCAATCAGCCCCAGCATTTT
CASRRVVSNQPQHF
>12|TRBJ1-2|TRBV13|once|NA
TGTGCCAGCAGCCTTCGTAACTATGGCTACACCTTC
CASSLRNYGYTF
>19|TRBJ2-5|TRBV5-4|NA|TRBD2
TGTGCCAGCAGCTTTAAACTAGCGGGGGCCTTTTCGTACCAAGAGACCCAGTACTTC
CASSFKLAGAFSYQETQYF
>18|TRBJ2-3|TRBV2|NA|TRBD1
TGTGCCAGCAGTGGGGGACAGGGTTTTTCTTACGGGGCAGATACGCAGTATTTT
CASSGGQGFSYGADTQYF
>15|TRBJ2-7|TRBV5-1|once|TRBD2
TGCGCCAGCAGCTTAGGGACTAGCGGGGGATCTGAGCAGTACTTC
CASSLGTSGGSEQYF
>16|TRBJ1-5|TRBV19|NA|TRBD1
TGTGCCAGTAGTATGGGGACAGGGAGAAGCAATCAGCCCCAGCATTTT
CASSMGTGRSNQPQHF
>11|TRBJ1-1|TRBV29-1|NA|NA
TGCAGCGTGGACAGTTACACTGAAGCTTTCTTT
CSVDSYTEAFF
>16|TRBJ2-7|TRBV27|NA|TRBD1
TGTGCCAGCAGTTTATACGGGACAGGGGGCGCGTCGGAGCAGTACTTC
CASSLYGTGGASEQYF
>14|TRBJ2-7|TRBV7-9|NA|NA
TGTGCCAGCAGCACAGGACACAACTCCTACGAGCAGTACTTC
CASSTGHNSYEQYF